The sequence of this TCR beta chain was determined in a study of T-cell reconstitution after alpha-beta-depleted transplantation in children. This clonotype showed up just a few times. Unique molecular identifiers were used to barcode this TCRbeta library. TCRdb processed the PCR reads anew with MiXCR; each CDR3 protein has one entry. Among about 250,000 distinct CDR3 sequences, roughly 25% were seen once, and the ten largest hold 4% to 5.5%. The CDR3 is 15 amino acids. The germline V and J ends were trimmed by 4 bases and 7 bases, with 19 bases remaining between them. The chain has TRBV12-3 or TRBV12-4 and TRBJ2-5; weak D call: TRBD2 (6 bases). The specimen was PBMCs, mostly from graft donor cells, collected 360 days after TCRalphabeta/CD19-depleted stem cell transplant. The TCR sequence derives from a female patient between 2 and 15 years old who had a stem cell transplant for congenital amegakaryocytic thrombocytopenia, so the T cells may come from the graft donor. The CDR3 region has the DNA TGTGCCAGCAGTTGGGGACCCCGCCAGGAGGGGACCCAGTACTTC. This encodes CASSWGPRQEGTQYF.